Here is one T cell receptor (beta chain) with its context. The source of the sample is a study of blood T cell repertoires in COVID-19. Turning to the study itself: The United States, Italy and Spain supplied acute and convalescent COVID-19 samples. PBMCs, B-cell-depleted T cells, or T cells were the source of the cDNA or gDNA that made up the material.

CDR3 length: 16 residues. Germline CDR1 reads MNHEY; CDR2 reads SVGAGI. J lost 4 bases, V lost 4 bases, and 10 bases had no gene match. How the authors handled the data: Amplified reference gene primers provided the basis for estimating nucleated cell counts. Sequencing was performed with immunoSEQ multiplex PCR; in TCRdb, only in-frame clones are kept and a portion is missing. That table supplies the V and J calls and clone size; D and trimming were determined from the DNA. The top ten hold around 10% of the sample, which has approximately 150,000 clones, 65% to 85% seen once. The sample taken for sequencing was peripheral blood. V and J are TRBV6-5 and TRBJ1-1; 9 bases are shared with TRBD1. This receptor was identified in a man in his sixties with active or convalescent COVID-19. The CDR3 sequence: CASSSDRGSGGTEAFF. The CDR3 coding sequence is TGTGCCAGCAGTTCCGACAGGGGGAGCGGGGGCACTGAAGCTTTCTTT.